These 2 T cell receptor beta chains were all obtained from the same sample, sequenced in a study of glioma-infiltrating T cells. The iRepertoire nested amplicon-rescue multiplex PCR amplified TCR alpha and beta CDR3s from RNA. MiXCR was run by TCRdb on the multiplex PCR reads, yielding one entry per CDR3 protein. The sample shows around 140,000 distinct CDR3 sequences, more than 35% of them seen only once. The sample consisted of glioma tissue, nonneoplastic brain tissue, or PBMCs (not recorded which). The receptors here all came from a human donor with low-grade glioma or glioblastoma, undergoing nonglioma brain surgery, or in good health (not recorded which).

This clonotype has a count of ten or more. DNA for the CDR3: TGTGCCAGCAGTGACGGGACAGTTAACACTGAAGCTTTCTTT. It is translated as CASSDGTVNTEAFF. This rearrangement joins TRBV6-1 to TRBJ1-1; 7 bases agree with TRBD1. Per germline, CDR1 MNHNS and CDR2 SASEGT. The CDR3 contains 14 residues. Unmatched junction bases numbered 3, after V lost 3 bases and J lost 2 bases.

This clonotype came up a few times. The chain recombines TRBV4-2 with TRBJ2-1; 12 bases line up with TRBD2. V was pared by 1 base and J by 5 bases, with 0 bases of the junction left unmatched. CDR3 size: 15 residues. The germline V gene encodes CDR1 LGHNA and CDR2 YNFKEQ. In DNA form, the CDR3 reads TGTGCCAGCAGCCAAGGGACTAGCGGGAACAATGAGCAGTTCTTC. This codes for CASSQGTSGNNEQFF.